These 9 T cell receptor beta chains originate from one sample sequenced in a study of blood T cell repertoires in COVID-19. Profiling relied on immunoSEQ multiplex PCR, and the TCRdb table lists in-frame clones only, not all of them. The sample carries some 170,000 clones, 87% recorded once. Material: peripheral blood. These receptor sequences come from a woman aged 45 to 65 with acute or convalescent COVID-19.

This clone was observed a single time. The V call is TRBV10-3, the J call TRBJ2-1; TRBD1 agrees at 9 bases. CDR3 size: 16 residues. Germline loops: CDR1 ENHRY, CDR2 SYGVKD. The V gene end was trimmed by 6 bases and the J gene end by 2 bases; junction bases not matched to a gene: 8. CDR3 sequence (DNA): TGTGCCATCAGAGACCGACAGGGGGTCACCTACAATGAGCAGTTCTTC. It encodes CAIRDRQGVTYNEQFF.

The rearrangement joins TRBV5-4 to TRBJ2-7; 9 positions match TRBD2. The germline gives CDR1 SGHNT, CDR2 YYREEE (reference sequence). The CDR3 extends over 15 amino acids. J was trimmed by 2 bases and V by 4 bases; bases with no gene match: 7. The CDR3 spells CASSLTSGLTYEQYF. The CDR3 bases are TGTGCCAGCAGCCTGACTAGCGGCCTAACCTACGAGCAGTACTTC. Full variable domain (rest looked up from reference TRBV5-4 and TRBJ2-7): ETGVTQSPTHLIKTRGQQVTLRCSSQSGHNTVSWYQQALGQGPQFIFQYYREEENGRGNFPPRFSGLQFPNYSSELNVNALELDDSALYLCASSLTSGLTYEQYFGPGTRLTVT.

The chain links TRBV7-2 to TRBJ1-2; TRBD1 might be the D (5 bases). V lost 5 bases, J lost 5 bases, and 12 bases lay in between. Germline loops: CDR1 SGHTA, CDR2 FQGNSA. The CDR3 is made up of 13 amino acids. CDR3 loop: CASSADSLYGYTF. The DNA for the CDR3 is TGTGCCAGCAGCGCCGACAGTTTATATGGCTACACCTTC.

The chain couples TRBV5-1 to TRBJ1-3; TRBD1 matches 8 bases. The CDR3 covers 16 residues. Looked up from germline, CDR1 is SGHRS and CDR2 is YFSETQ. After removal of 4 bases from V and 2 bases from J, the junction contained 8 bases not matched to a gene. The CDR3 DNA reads TGCGCCAGCAGCAGCTCAGGGGGCGCAACTGGAAACACCATATATTTT. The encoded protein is CASSSSGGATGNTIYF.

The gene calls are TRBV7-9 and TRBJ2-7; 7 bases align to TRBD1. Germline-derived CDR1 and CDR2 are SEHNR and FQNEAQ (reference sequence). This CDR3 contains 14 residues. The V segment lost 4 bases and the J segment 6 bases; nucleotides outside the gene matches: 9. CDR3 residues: CASSSWTGITEQYF. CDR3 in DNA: TGTGCCAGCAGCTCCTGGACAGGAATCACCGAGCAGTACTTC.

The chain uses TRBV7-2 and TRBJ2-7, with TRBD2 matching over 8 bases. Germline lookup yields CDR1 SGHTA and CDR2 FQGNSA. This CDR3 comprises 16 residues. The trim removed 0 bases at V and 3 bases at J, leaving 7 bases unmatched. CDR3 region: CASSLAIAGSLYEQYF. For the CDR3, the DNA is TGTGCCAGCAGCTTAGCTATAGCGGGGTCCCTCTACGAGCAGTACTTC.

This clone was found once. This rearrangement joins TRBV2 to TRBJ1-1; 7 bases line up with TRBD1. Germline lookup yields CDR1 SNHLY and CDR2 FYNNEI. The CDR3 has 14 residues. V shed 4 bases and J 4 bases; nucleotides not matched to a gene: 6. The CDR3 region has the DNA TGTGCCAGCAGTGTACAGGGGTCAGGCACTGAAGCTTTCTTT. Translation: CASSVQGSGTEAFF.

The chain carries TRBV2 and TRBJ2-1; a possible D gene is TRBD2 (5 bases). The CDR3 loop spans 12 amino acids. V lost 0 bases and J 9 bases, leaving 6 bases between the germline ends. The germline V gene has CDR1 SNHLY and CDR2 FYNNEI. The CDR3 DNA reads TGTGCCAGCAGTGAAGCAGGGAGTGAGCAGTTCTTC. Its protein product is CASSEAGSEQFF. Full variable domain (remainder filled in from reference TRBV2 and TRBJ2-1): EPEVTQTPSHQVTQMGQEVILRCVPISNHLYFYWYRQILGQKVEFLVSFYNNEISEKSEIFDDQFSVERPDGSNFTLKIRSTKLEDSAMYFCASSEAGSEQFFGPGTRLTVL.

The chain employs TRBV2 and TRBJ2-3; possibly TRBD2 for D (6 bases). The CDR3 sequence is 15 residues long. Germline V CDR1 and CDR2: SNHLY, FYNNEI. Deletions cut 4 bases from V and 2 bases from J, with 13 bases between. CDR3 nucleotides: TGTGCCAGCAGTGGGGGTAGCGGCAACACAGATACGCAGTATTTT. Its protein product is CASSGGSGNTDTQYF.